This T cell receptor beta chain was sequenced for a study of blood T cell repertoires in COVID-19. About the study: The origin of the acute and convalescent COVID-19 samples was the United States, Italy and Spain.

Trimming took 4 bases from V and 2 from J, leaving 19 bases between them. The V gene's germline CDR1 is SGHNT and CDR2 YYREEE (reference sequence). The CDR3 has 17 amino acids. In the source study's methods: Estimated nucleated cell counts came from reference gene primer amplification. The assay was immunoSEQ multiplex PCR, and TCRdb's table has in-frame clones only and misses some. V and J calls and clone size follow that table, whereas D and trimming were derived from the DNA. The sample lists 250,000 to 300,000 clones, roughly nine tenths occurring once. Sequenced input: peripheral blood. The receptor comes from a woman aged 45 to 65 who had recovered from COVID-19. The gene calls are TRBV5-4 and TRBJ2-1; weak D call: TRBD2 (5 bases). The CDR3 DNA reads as TGTGCCAGCAGCCCTTGGGTGGAGGAACTGGCCTACAATGAGCAGTTCTTC. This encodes CASSPWVEELAYNEQFF.